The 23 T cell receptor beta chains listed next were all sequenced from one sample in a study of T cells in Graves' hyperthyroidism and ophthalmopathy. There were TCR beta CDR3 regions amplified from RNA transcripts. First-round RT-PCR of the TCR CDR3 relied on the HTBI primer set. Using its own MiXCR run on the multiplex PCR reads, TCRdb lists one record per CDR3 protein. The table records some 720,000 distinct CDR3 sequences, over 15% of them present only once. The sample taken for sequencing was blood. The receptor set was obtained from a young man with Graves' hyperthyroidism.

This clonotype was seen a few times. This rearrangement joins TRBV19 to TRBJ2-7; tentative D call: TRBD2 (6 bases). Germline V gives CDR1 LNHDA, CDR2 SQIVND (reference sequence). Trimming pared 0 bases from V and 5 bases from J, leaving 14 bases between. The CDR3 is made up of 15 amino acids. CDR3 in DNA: TGTGCCAGTAGTATAGACGGGGAGGACCGCCACGAGCAGTACTTC. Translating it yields CASSIDGEDRHEQYF.

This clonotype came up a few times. CDR3 DNA: TGTGCCAGCAGTGACAACACGGGTCCCTCTGGAAACACCATATATTTT. It is translated as CASSDNTGPSGNTIYF. The rearrangement uses TRBV25-1 and TRBJ1-3; D uncertain. Germline V CDR1 and CDR2: MGHDK, SYGVNS. The ends were cut back, 3 bases at V and 0 bases at J, with 12 bases in the middle. There are 16 residues in the CDR3.

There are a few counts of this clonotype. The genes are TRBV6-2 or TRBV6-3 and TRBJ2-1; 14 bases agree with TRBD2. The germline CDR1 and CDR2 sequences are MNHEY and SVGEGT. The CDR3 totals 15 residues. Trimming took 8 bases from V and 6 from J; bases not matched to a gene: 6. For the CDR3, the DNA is TGTGCCAGCCTGGGACTAGCGGGAGTTATCAATGAGCAGTTCTTC. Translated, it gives CASLGLAGVINEQFF.

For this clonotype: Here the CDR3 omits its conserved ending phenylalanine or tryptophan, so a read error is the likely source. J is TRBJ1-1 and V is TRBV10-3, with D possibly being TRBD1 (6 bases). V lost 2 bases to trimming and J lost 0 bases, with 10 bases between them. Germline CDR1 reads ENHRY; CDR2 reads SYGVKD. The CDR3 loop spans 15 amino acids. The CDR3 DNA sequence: TGTGCCATCAGTGAGGGACAGACCCTGAACACTGAAGCTTTCTTA. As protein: CAISEGQTLNTEAFL.

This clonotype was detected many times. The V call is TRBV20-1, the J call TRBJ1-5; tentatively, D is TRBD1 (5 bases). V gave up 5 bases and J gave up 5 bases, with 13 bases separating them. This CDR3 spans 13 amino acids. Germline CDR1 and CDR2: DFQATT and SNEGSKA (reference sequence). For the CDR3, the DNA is TGCAGTGCTGCCGGGACGGACTATCAGCCCCAGCATTTT. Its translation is CSAAGTDYQPQHF.

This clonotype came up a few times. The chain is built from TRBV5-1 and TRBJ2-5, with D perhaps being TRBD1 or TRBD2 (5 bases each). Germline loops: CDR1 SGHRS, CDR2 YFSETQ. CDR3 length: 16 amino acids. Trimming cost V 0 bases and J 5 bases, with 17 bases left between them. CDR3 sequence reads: CASSLATGTPPETQYF. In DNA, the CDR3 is TGCGCCAGCAGCTTGGCTACCGGGACCCCTCCCGAGACCCAGTACTTC. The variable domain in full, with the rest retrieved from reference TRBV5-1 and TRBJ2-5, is KAGVTQTPRYLIKTRGQQVTLSCSPISGHRSVSWYQQTPGQGLQFLFEYFSETQRNKGNFPGRFSGRQFSNSRSEMNVSTLELGDSALYLCASSLATGTPPETQYFGPGTRLLVL.

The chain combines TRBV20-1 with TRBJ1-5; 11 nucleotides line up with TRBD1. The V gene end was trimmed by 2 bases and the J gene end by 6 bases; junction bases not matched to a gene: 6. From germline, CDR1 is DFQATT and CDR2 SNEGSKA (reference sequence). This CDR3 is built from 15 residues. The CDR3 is CSARPGTGGTQPQHF. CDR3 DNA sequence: TGCAGTGCTAGACCCGGGACAGGGGGTACTCAGCCCCAGCATTTT.

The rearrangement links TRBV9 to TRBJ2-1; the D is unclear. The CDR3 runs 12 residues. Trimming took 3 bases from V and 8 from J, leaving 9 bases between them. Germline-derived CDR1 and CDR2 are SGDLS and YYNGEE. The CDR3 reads CASSERTDEQFF. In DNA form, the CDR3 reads TGTGCCAGCAGCGAAAGGACGGATGAGCAGTTCTTC.

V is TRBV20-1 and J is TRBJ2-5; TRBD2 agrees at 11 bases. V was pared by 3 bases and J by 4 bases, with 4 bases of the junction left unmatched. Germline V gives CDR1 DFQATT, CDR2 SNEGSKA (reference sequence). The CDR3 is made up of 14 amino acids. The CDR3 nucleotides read TGCAGTGCTAGTATAGCGGGAGGGGGAGAGACCCAGTACTTC. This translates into CSASIAGGGETQYF.

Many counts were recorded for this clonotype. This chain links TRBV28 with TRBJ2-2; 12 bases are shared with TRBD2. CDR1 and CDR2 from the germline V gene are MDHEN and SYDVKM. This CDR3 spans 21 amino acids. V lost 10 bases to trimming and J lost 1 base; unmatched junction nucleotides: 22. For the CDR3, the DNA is TGTGCCACCAACATGTTGCCCGGGACAGGGACTAGCGGGTTGAACACCGGGGAGCTGTTTTTT. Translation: CATNMLPGTGTSGLNTGELFF.

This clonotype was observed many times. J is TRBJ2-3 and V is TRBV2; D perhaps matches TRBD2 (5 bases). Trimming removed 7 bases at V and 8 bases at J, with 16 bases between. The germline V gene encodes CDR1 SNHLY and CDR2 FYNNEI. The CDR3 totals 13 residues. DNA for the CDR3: TGTGCCAGCACGGCTAGCCCCTCCGCTACGCAGTATTTT. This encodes CASTASPSATQYF.

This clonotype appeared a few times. In nucleotides, the CDR3 is TGTGCCAGTAGTATAAGGTTTGGCTACACCTTC. Translated: CASSIRFGYTF. The chain joins TRBV19 to TRBJ1-2, with D unclear. With 2 bases removed from V and 7 bases from J, the gap between germline ends came to 5 bases. This CDR3 comprises 11 residues. Germline V gene lookup returns CDR1 LNHDA and CDR2 SQIVND (reference sequence).

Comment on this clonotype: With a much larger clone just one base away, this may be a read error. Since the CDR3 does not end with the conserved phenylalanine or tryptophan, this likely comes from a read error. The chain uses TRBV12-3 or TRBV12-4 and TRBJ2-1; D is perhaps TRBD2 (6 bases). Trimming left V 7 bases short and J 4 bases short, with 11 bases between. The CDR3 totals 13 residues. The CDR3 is CASTPGGYNEQFL. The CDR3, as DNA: TGTGCCAGCACGCCCGGAGGGTACAATGAGCAGTTCCTC.

This chain's CDR3 is CASSQPGRDRVPEQYF. CDR3 nucleotide sequence: TGCGCCAGCAGCCAACCGGGCAGGGACAGGGTCCCCGAGCAGTACTTC. V is TRBV4-1 and J is TRBJ2-7, with 9 positions matching TRBD1. J gave up 6 bases and V 2 bases, and 11 bases lay outside the gene matches. Germline V gene data show CDR1 as MGHRA and CDR2 as YSYEKL. CDR3 length equals 16 residues.

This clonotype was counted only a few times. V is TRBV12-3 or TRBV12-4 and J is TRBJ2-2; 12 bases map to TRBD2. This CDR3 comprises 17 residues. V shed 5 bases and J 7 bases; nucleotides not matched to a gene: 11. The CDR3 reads CASSVLAGGRLVGELFF. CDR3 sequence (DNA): TGTGCCAGCAGTGTCCTAGCGGGAGGGAGGTTGGTCGGGGAGCTGTTTTTT.

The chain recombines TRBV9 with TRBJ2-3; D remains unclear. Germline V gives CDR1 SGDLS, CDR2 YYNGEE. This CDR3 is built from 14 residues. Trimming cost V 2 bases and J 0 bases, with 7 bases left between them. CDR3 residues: CASSVQSSTDTQYF. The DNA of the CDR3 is TGTGCCAGCAGCGTCCAGAGTAGCACAGATACGCAGTATTTT.

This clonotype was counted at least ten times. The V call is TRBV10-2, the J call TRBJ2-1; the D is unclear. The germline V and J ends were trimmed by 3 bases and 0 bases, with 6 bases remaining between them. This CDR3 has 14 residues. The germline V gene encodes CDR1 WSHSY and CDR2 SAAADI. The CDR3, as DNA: TGCGCCAGCAGTGAAGTGAGCTCCTACAATGAGCAGTTCTTC. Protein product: CASSEVSSYNEQFF.

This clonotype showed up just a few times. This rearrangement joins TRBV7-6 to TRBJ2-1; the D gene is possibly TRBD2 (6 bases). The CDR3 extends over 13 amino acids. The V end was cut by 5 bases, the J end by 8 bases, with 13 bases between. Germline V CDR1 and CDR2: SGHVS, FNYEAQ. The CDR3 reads CASSPRTNYEQFF. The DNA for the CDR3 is TGTGCCAGCAGCCCCCGGACTAACTATGAGCAGTTCTTC.

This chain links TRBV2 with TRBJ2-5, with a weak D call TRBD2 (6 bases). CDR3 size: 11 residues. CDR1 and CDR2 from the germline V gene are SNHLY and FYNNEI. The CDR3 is CVGRTGETQYF. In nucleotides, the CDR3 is TGTGTCGGGAGAACTGGGGAGACCCAGTACTTC.

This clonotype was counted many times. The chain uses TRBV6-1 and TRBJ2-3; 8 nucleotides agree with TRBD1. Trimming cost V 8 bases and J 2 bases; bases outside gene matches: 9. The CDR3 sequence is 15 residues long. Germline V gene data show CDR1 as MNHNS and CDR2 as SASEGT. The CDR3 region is CASEARGPPTDTQYF. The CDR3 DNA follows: TGTGCCAGCGAGGCCAGGGGGCCCCCCACAGATACGCAGTATTTT.

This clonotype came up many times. This CDR3 is CASSLVMTSGSNEQFF. The CDR3, as DNA: TGTGCCAGCAGCTTAGTAATGACTAGCGGGAGCAATGAGCAGTTCTTC. The rearrangement uses TRBV11-2 and TRBJ2-1; 12 bases line up with TRBD2. CDR3 length equals 16 residues. J was trimmed by 6 bases and V by 1 base; bases with no gene match: 4. Germline V gene sequence: CDR1 SGHAT, CDR2 FQNNGV.

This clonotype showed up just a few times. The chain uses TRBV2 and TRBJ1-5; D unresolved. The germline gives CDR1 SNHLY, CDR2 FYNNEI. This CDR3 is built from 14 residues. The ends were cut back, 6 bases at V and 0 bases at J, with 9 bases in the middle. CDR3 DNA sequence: TGTGCCAGCAGGCGGACCTTTAGCAATCAGCCCCAGCATTTT. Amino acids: CASRRTFSNQPQHF.

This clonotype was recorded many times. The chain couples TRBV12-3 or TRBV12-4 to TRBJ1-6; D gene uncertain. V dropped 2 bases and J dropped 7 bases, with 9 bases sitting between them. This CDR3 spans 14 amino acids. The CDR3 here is CASSLLGPNSPLHF. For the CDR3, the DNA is TGTGCCAGCAGTTTACTAGGCCCGAATTCACCCCTCCACTTT.